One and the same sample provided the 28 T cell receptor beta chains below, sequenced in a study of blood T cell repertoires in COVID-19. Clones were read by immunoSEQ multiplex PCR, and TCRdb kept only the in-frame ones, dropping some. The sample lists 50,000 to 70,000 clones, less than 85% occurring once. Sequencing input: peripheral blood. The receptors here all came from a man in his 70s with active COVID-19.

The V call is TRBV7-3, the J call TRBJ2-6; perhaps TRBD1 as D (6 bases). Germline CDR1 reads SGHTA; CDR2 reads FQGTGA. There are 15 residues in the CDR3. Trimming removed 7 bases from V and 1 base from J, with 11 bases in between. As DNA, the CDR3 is TGTGCCAGCACGATTACAGGGTCTGGGGCCAACGTCCTGACTTTC. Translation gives CASTITGSGANVLTF.

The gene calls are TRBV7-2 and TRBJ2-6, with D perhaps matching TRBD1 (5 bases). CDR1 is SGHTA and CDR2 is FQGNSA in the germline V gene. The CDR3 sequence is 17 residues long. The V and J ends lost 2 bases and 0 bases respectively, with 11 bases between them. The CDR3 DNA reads TGTGCCAGCAGCTTACCTCGACAGTTCTCTGGGGCCAACGTCCTGACTTTC. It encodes CASSLPRQFSGANVLTF.

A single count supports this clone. CDR3 sequence: CASSPTPQGSQPQHF. The CDR3 DNA follows: TGTGCCAGCTCACCAACGCCACAGGGAAGTCAGCCCCAGCATTTT. This chain joins TRBV18 and TRBJ1-5; D is perhaps TRBD1 (6 bases). This CDR3 is built from 15 residues. Per germline, CDR1 KGHSH and CDR2 LQKENI. V lost 2 bases, J lost 6 bases, and 14 bases lay in between.

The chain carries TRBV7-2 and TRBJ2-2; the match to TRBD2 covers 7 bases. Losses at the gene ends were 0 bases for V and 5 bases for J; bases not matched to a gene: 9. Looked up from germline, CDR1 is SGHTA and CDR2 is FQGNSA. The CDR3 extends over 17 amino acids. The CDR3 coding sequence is TGTGCCAGCAGCTTAGCGTTAGCTAGCGGAACAACCGGGGAGCTGTTTTTT. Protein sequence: CASSLALASGTTGELFF.

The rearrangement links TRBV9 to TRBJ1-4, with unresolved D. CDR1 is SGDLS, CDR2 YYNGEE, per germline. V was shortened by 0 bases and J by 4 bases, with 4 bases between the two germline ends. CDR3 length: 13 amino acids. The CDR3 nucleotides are TGTGCCAGCAGCGTAGATCTTAATGAAAAACTGTTTTTT. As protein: CASSVDLNEKLFF.

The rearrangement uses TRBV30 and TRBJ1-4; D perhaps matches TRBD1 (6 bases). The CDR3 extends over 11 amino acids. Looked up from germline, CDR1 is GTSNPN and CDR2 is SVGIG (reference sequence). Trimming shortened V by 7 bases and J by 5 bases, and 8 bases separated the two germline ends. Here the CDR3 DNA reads TGTGCCTTGCAGGGGAATGAAAAACTGTTTTTT. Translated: CALQGNEKLFF.

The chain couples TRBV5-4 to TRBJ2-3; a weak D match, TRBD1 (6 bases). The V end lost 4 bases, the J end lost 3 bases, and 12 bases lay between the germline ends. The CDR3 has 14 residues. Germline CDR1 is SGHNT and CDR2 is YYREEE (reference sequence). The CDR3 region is CASSRDTRTDTQYF. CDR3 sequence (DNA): TGTGCCAGCAGCCGGGACACTAGAACAGATACGCAGTATTTT. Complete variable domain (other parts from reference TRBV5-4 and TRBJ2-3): ETGVTQSPTHLIKTRGQQVTLRCSSQSGHNTVSWYQQALGQGPQFIFQYYREEENGRGNFPPRFSGLQFPNYSSELNVNALELDDSALYLCASSRDTRTDTQYFGPGTRLTVL.

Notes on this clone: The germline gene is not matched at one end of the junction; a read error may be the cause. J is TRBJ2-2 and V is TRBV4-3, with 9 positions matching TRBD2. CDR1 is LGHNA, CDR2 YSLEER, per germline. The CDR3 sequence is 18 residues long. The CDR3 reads CASSQDKGGRVVHRGAVF. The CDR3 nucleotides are TGCGCCAGCAGCCAAGATAAGGGCGGGAGGGTAGTACACCGGGGAGCTGTTTTT.

The CDR3 coding sequence is TGCAGCGTTTGGACAGGGGGCACAGATACGCAGTATTTT. It is translated as CSVWTGGTDTQYF. This chain joins TRBV29-1 and TRBJ2-3; 9 nucleotides line up with TRBD1. The CDR3 consists of 13 residues. Germline trimming cut 5 bases from V and 1 base from J; bases unmatched to any gene: 1. CDR1 and CDR2 from the germline V gene are SQVTM and ANQGSEA.

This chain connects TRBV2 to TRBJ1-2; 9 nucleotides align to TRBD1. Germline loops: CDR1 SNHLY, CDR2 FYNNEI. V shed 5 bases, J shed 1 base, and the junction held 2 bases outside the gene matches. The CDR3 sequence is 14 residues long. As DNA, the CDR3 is TGTGCCAGCAGTTCGGGACAGGGTAACTATGGCTACACCTTC. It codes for CASSSGQGNYGYTF.

The CDR3 sequence is CASSDRANTEAFF. CDR3 bases: TGTGCCAGCAGCGACAGGGCGAACACTGAAGCTTTCTTT. The genes are TRBV6-6 and TRBJ1-1; TRBD1 matches at 7 bases. V was pared by 6 bases and J by 1 base, with 2 bases of the junction left unmatched. Germline loops: CDR1 MNHNY, CDR2 SVGAGI (reference sequence). The CDR3 runs 13 residues.

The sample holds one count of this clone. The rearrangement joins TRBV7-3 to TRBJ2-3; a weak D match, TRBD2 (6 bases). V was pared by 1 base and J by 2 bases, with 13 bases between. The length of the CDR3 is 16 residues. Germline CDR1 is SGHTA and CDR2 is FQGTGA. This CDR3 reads CASSLMGGDITDTQYF. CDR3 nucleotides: TGTGCCAGCAGCTTAATGGGCGGGGATATCACAGATACGCAGTATTTT.

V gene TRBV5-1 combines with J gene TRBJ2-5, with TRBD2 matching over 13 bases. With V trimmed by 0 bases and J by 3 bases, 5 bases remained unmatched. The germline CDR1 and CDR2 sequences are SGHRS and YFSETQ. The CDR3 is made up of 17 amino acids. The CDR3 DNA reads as TGCGCCAGCAGCTTGGGACTAGCGGGAGGTCTAGAAGAGACCCAGTACTTC. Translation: CASSLGLAGGLEETQYF.

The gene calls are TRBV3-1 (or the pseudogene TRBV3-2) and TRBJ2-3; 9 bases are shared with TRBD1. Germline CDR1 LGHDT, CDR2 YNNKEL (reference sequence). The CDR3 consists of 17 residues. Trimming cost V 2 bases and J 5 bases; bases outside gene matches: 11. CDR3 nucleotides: TGTGCCAGCAGCCAACCCAGGGACAGGGTCCTAGGAGATACGCAGTATTTT. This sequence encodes CASSQPRDRVLGDTQYF.

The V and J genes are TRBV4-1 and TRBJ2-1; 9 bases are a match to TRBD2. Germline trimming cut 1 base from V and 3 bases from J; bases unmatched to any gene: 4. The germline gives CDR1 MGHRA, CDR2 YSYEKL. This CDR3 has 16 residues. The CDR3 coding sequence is TGCGCCAGCAGCCAAGGGACTAGCGCAATCTACAATGAGCAGTTCTTC. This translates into CASSQGTSAIYNEQFF.

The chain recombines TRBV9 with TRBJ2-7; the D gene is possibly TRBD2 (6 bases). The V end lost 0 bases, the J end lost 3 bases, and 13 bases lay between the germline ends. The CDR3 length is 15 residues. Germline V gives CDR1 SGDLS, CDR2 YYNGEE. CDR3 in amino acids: CASSVGDSGVYEQYF. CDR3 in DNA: TGTGCCAGCAGCGTAGGGGATAGCGGAGTCTACGAGCAGTACTTC. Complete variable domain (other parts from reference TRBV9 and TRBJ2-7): DSGVTQTPKHLITATGQRVTLRCSPRSGDLSVYWYQQSLDQGLQFLIQYYNGEERAKGNILERFSAQQFPDLHSELNLSSLELGDSALYFCASSVGDSGVYEQYFGPGTRLTVT.

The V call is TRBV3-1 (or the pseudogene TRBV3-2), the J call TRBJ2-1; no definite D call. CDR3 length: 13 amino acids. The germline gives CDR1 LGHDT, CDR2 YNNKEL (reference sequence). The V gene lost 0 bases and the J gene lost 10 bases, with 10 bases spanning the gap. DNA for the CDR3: TGTGCCAGCAGCCAAGATCTCCGGAGCGAGCAGTTCTTC. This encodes CASSQDLRSEQFF.

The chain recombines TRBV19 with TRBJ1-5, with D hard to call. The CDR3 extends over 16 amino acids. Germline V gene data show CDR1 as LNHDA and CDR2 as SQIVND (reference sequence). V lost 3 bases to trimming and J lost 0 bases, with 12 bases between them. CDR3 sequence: CASSISKQYSNQPQHF. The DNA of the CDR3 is TGTGCCAGTAGTATCTCCAAACAGTATAGCAATCAGCCCCAGCATTTT.

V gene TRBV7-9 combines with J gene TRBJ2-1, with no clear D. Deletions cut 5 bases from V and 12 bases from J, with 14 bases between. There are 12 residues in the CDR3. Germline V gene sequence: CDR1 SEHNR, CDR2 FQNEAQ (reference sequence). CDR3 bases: TGTGCCAGCAGCCGTACAGATAGTGGGCAGTTCTTC. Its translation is CASSRTDSGQFF. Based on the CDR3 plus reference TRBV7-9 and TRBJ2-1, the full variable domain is DTGVSQNPRHKITKRGQNVTFRCDPISEHNRLYWYRQTLGQGPEFLTYFQNEAQLEKSRLLSDRFSAERPKGSFSTLEIQRTEQGDSAMYLCASSRTDSGQFFGPGTRLTVL.

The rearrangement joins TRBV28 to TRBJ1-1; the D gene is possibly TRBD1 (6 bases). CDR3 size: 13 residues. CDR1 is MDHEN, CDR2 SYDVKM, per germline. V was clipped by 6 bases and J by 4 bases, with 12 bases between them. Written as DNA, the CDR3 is TGTGCCAGCAGATTACAGGGAGGCACTGAAGCTTTCTTT. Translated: CASRLQGGTEAFF.

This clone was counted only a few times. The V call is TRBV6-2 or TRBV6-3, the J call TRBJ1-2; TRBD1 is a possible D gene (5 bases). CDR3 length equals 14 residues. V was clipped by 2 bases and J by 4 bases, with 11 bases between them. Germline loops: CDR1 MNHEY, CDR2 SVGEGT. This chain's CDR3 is CASSYRSGGYGYTF. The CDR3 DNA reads TGTGCCAGCAGTTACCGGAGCGGGGGCTATGGCTACACCTTC.

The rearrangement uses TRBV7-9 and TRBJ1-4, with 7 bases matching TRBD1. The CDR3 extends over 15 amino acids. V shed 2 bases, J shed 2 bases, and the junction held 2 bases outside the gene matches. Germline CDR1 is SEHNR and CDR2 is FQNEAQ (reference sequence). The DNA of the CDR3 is TGTGCCAGCAGCTTACCGACAGGGACTAATGAAAAACTGTTTTTT. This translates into CASSLPTGTNEKLFF.

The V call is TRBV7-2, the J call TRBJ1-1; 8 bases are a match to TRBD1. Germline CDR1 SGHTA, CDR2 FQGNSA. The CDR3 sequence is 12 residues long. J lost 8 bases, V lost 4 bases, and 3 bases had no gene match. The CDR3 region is CASSSRGREAFF. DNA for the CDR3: TGTGCCAGCAGCTCCAGGGGGCGCGAAGCTTTCTTT.

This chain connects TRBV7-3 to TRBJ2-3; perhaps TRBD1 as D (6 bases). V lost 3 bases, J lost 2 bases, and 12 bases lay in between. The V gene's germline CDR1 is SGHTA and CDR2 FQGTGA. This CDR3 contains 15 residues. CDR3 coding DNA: TGTGCCAGCAGCTTGGGTTGGGGGCCCACAGATACGCAGTATTTT. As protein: CASSLGWGPTDTQYF.

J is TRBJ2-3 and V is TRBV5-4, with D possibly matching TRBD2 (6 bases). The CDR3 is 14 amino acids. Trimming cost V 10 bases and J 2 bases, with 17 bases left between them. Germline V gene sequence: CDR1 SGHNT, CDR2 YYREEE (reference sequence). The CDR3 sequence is CAQRAGPDTDTQYF. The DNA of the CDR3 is TGTGCCCAGAGAGCGGGCCCGGACACAGATACGCAGTATTTT.

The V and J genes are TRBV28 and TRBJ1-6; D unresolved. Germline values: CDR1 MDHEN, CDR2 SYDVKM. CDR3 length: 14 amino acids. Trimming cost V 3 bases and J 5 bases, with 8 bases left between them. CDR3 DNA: TGTGCCAGCAGTTTGAGGCACCATAATTCACCCCTCCACTTT. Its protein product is CASSLRHHNSPLHF.

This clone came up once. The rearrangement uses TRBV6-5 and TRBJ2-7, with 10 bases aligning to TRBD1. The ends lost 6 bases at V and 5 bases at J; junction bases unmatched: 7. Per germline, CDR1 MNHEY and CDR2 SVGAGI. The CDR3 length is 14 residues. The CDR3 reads CASRGRTGGHEQYF. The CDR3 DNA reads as TGTGCCAGCAGAGGTCGGACAGGGGGTCACGAGCAGTACTTC.

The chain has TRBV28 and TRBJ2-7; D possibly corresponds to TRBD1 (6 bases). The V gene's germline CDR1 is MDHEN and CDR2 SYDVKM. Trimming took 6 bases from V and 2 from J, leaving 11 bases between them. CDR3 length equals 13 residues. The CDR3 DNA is TGTGCCAGCAGCCCCGGACAGCCCTACGAGCAGTACTTC. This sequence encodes CASSPGQPYEQYF.